Following are 25 T cell receptor beta chains from one sample sequenced in a study of T cell changes during pregnancy in multiple sclerosis. TCRdb keeps only in-frame clones here, not all; method: immunoSEQ multiplex PCR. The table lists about 40,000 clones, about nine tenths of them singletons, with 0.43% in the top ten. This sample comprised CD4+ T cells from peripheral blood mononuclear cells, obtained in the third trimester of pregnancy. The source of these receptors is a female donor with multiple sclerosis, enrolled in a pregnancy study.

In this sample, this clone turned up a few times. The chain combines TRBV6-1 with TRBJ1-1, with D unresolved. This CDR3 is built from 12 residues. V dropped 5 bases and J dropped 4 bases, with 8 bases sitting between them. Germline loops: CDR1 MNHNS, CDR2 SASEGT. CDR3 DNA: TGTGCCAGCAGTTATGGCTCCACTGAAGCTTTCTTT. It translates to CASSYGSTEAFF.

The chain has TRBV28 and TRBJ2-5; D is possibly TRBD2 (6 bases). The CDR3 consists of 11 residues. CDR1 and CDR2 from the germline V gene are MDHEN and SYDVKM. V dropped 7 bases and J dropped 7 bases, with 10 bases sitting between them. As DNA, the CDR3 is TGTGCCAGCACCTGGCGGGGGACCCAGTACTTC. Residues: CASTWRGTQYF. The full variable domain, with the rest looked up from reference TRBV28 and TRBJ2-5, is DVKVTQSSRYLVKRTGEKVFLECVQDMDHENMFWYRQDPGLGLRLIYFSYDVKMKEKGDIPEGYSVSREKKERFSLILESASTNQTSMYLCASTWRGTQYFGPGTRLLVL.

The V gene is TRBV5-6, the J gene TRBJ1-1; a weak D match, TRBD1 (6 bases). Germline assignment: CDR1 SGHDT and CDR2 YYEEEE. There are 12 residues in the CDR3. Trimming removed 4 bases at V and 11 bases at J, with 15 bases between. CDR3 protein: CASSVLDRNAFF. The CDR3 nucleotides are TGTGCCAGCAGCGTATTAGACAGGAACGCTTTCTTT. The whole variable domain, filled in from reference TRBV5-6 and TRBJ1-1, reads DAGVTQSPTHLIKTRGQQVTLRCSPKSGHDTVSWYQQALGQGPQFIFQYYEEEERQRGNFPDRFSGHQFPNYSSELNVNALLLGDSALYLCASSVLDRNAFFGQGTRLTVV.

This rearrangement joins TRBV7-2 to TRBJ1-3, with a tentative D call TRBD1 (5 bases). This CDR3 spans 17 amino acids. The V end was cut by 2 bases, the J end by 0 bases, with 14 bases between. Germline loops: CDR1 SGHTA, CDR2 FQGNSA. DNA for the CDR3: TGTGCCAGCAGCTTAAGGTCCCCCAGGGACTCTGGAAACACCATATATTTT. Encoded protein: CASSLRSPRDSGNTIYF. The full variable domain, rest sourced from reference TRBV7-2 and TRBJ1-3, is GAGVSQSPSNKVTEKGKDVELRCDPISGHTALYWYRQSLGQGLEFLIYFQGNSAPDKSGLPSDRFSAERTGGSVSTLTIQRTQQEDSAVYLCASSLRSPRDSGNTIYFGEGSWLTVV.

Sample share makes this clone medium-sized. The CDR3 loop is CASSPIGQGGTDTQYF. The CDR3 DNA reads TGTGCCAGCAGTCCAATTGGACAGGGCGGCACAGATACGCAGTATTTT. The chain recombines TRBV27 with TRBJ2-3, with TRBD1 identical over 8 bases. The CDR3 consists of 16 residues. The J segment lost 1 base and the V segment lost 5 bases, leaving 8 bases of the junction unmatched. Looked up from germline, CDR1 is MNHEY and CDR2 is SMNVEV (reference sequence).

CDR3 sequence reads: CASSLETGPGTQYF. In DNA, the CDR3 is TGTGCCAGCAGCTTGGAAACAGGTCCGGGGACCCAGTACTTC. This sequence joins TRBV7-2 and TRBJ2-5; D is possibly TRBD1 (5 bases). CDR1 is SGHTA and CDR2 is FQGNSA in the germline V gene. The CDR3 sequence is 14 residues long. Trimming took 3 bases from V and 7 from J, leaving 15 bases between them. Full variable domain (rest looked up from reference TRBV7-2 and TRBJ2-5): GAGVSQSPSNKVTEKGKDVELRCDPISGHTALYWYRQSLGQGLEFLIYFQGNSAPDKSGLPSDRFSAERTGGSVSTLTIQRTQQEDSAVYLCASSLETGPGTQYFGPGTRLLVL.

V gene TRBV30 combines with J gene TRBJ1-5, with a possible D match to TRBD1 (5 bases). The CDR3 runs to 16 residues. Deletions cut 1 base from V and 4 bases from J, with 17 bases between. Per the germline V gene, CDR1 is GTSNPN and CDR2 is SVGIG (reference sequence). The CDR3 DNA is TGTGCCTGGAGTGAGGCTCAGGGAATCGCTAATCAGCCCCAGCATTTT. This gives the protein CAWSEAQGIANQPQHF. Full variable domain (rest looked up from reference TRBV30 and TRBJ1-5): SQTIHQWPATLVQPVGSPLSLECTVEGTSNPNLYWYRQAAGRGLQLLFYSVGIGQISSEVPQNLSASRPQDRQFILSSKKLLLSDSGFYLCAWSEAQGIANQPQHFGDGTRLSIL.

The gene calls are TRBV7-2 and TRBJ1-2; the match to TRBD1 covers 8 bases. The CDR3 extends over 15 amino acids. Germline CDR1 SGHTA, CDR2 FQGNSA. The junction had 11 bases not matched to a gene; V was cut back by 5 bases and J by 6 bases. CDR3: CASSARQGKGNGYTF. The CDR3 DNA reads as TGTGCCAGCAGCGCCCGACAGGGGAAAGGGAATGGCTACACCTTC.

The chain employs TRBV5-6 and TRBJ2-5; 7 bases are a match to TRBD1. The CDR3 has 14 amino acids. With 5 bases clipped from V and 1 base from J, the junction kept 5 bases outside the gene matches. Germline-derived CDR1 and CDR2 are SGHDT and YYEEEE. CDR3 bases: TGTGCCAGCAGTCGAACAGGGGTCCAAGAGACCCAGTACTTC. Amino acids: CASSRTGVQETQYF.

This rearrangement joins TRBV4-3 to TRBJ2-2, with 12 bases aligning to TRBD1. Trimming at V came to 6 bases and at J to 2 bases, leaving 7 bases not matched to a gene. The germline V gene encodes CDR1 LGHNA and CDR2 YSLEER. The CDR3 spans 17 residues. The CDR3 DNA sequence: TGCGCCAGCAGTCCGGGACAGGGGGCACCTAACACCGGGGAGCTGTTTTTT. Encoded protein: CASSPGQGAPNTGELFF.

The chain links TRBV7-7 to TRBJ2-3, with D perhaps matching TRBD2 (5 bases). Germline V CDR1 and CDR2: SSHAT, FNYEAQ (reference sequence). Trimming stripped 5 bases from V and 4 bases from J, with 16 bases between. The CDR3 totals 15 residues. CDR3 sequence reads: CASSPGLPGADTQYF. DNA of the CDR3: TGTGCCAGCAGCCCCGGACTCCCCGGGGCAGATACGCAGTATTTT. Looking up the rest from reference TRBV7-7 and TRBJ2-3 gives the full variable domain: GAGVSQSPRYKVTKRGQDVTLRCDPISSHATLYWYQQALGQGPEFLTYFNYEAQPDKSGLPSDRFSAERPEGSISTLTIQRTEQRDSAMYRCASSPGLPGADTQYFGPGTRLTVL.

The V and J genes are TRBV11-2 and TRBJ2-1; no firm D call. The CDR3 is 13 amino acids. The germline V and J ends were trimmed by 3 bases and 8 bases, with 11 bases remaining between them. CDR1 is SGHAT, CDR2 FQNNGV, per germline. The CDR3: CASSFEIIYEQFF. The CDR3 nucleotides are TGTGCCAGCAGCTTTGAGATCATCTATGAGCAGTTCTTC. Filled out from reference TRBV11-2 and TRBJ2-1, the complete variable domain reads EAGVAQSPRYKIIEKRQSVAFWCNPISGHATLYWYQQILGQGPKLLIQFQNNGVVDDSQLPKDRFSAERLKGVDSTLKIQPAKLEDSAVYLCASSFEIIYEQFFGPGTRLTVL.

The gene calls are TRBV18 and TRBJ2-1; TRBD1 agrees at 8 bases. Per the germline V gene, CDR1 is KGHSH and CDR2 is LQKENI. This CDR3 contains 16 residues. Unmatched junction bases numbered 4, after V lost 1 base and J lost 2 bases. In nucleotides, the CDR3 is TGTGCCAGCTCACCACGGCAGGGGGCCACCTACAATGAGCAGTTCTTC. It yields the protein CASSPRQGATYNEQFF.

The chain couples TRBV11-2 to TRBJ2-4, with D maybe TRBD2 (6 bases). Trimming stripped 1 base from V and 7 bases from J, with 11 bases between. CDR1 is SGHAT, CDR2 FQNNGV, per germline. The CDR3 runs to 14 residues. This CDR3 is CASSLGGRGNIQYF. Here the CDR3 DNA reads TGTGCCAGCAGCTTAGGCGGTCGGGGGAACATTCAGTACTTC.

The chain couples TRBV27 to TRBJ2-7; the D gene is possibly TRBD1 (6 bases). CDR3 length equals 16 residues. V dropped 1 base and J dropped 9 bases, with 22 bases sitting between them. Germline CDR1 reads MNHEY; CDR2 reads SMNVEV (reference sequence). CDR3 region: CASSLYQDSHPSLQYF. The CDR3 nucleotides are TGTGCCAGCAGTTTATATCAGGACAGTCACCCCTCTCTGCAGTACTTC.

The chain couples TRBV2 to TRBJ2-7; TRBD1 aligns across 8 bases. Looked up from germline, CDR1 is SNHLY and CDR2 is FYNNEI. The CDR3 runs to 14 residues. With 4 bases clipped from V and 1 base from J, the junction kept 3 bases outside the gene matches. Written as DNA, the CDR3 is TGTGCCAGCAGTGTCGGACAGGGTTCCTACGAGCAGTACTTC. Protein sequence: CASSVGQGSYEQYF.

As for this clone: Other DNA sequences in the sample encode the same CDR3. J is TRBJ1-2 and V is TRBV29-1, with D maybe TRBD1 (6 bases). The CDR3 runs 14 residues. The ends were cut back, 7 bases at V and 3 bases at J, with 18 bases in the middle. The V gene's germline CDR1 is SQVTM and CDR2 ANQGSEA. This chain's CDR3 is CSAGAGVEDYGYTF. CDR3 DNA sequence: TGCAGCGCGGGCGCAGGGGTGGAGGACTATGGCTACACCTTC.

The CDR3 coding sequence is TGTGCCAGCAGCTTATCCCTTCGACAGTTTACCCAAGAGACCCAGTACTTC. Its protein is CASSLSLRQFTQETQYF. J is TRBJ2-5 and V is TRBV7-9; D is possibly TRBD1 (5 bases). Germline CDR1 and CDR2: SEHNR and FQNEAQ (reference sequence). The CDR3 runs to 17 residues. V was shortened by 2 bases and J by 1 base, with 17 bases between the two germline ends.

J is TRBJ2-1 and V is TRBV19; D perhaps matches TRBD2 (7 bases). Deletions cut 1 base from V and 6 bases from J, with 10 bases between. From germline, CDR1 is LNHDA and CDR2 SQIVND (reference sequence). The CDR3 is 14 amino acids. CDR3 sequence (DNA): TGTGCCAGTAGTATAGCGAGGGGGGGCAATGAGCAGTTCTTC. The encoded protein is CASSIARGGNEQFF.

The rearrangement uses TRBV11-1 and TRBJ1-1; TRBD1 is a possible D gene (6 bases). Germline CDR1 and CDR2: SGHAT and FQDESV (reference sequence). The V and J ends lost 5 bases and 0 bases respectively, with 13 bases between them. This CDR3 comprises 15 residues. As DNA, the CDR3 is TGTGCCAGCAGCCTACAGGGCTCCATGAACACTGAAGCTTTCTTT. Amino acid sequence: CASSLQGSMNTEAFF.

This clone appeared a single time. CDR3 DNA sequence: TGTGCCAGCTTGGGACAGGGCGGAGAGACCCAGTACTTC. Amino acids: CASLGQGGETQYF. The chain has TRBV5-4 and TRBJ2-5, with 9 bases aligning to TRBD1. V shed 7 bases, J shed 4 bases, and the junction held 5 bases outside the gene matches. The CDR3 is 13 residues long. The germline CDR1 and CDR2 sequences are SGHNT and YYREEE (reference sequence).

This chain joins TRBV6-5 and TRBJ1-1; D perhaps matches TRBD1 (5 bases). The V and J ends lost 0 bases and 3 bases respectively, with 8 bases between them. The CDR3 totals 14 residues. The germline V gene has CDR1 MNHEY and CDR2 SVGAGI. DNA for the CDR3: TGTGCCAGCAGTTACTCGGGCAGGGACACTGAAGCTTTCTTT. It translates to CASSYSGRDTEAFF.

CDR3 in DNA: TGTGCCAGCAGCTTCGACAGTCGCACAGATACGCAGTATTTT. Amino acid sequence: CASSFDSRTDTQYF. The rearrangement uses TRBV11-3 and TRBJ2-3, with D possibly matching TRBD1 (5 bases). In germline, CDR1 is SGHNT, CDR2 YENEEA. V was trimmed by 3 bases and J by 1 base, leaving 8 bases between them. This CDR3 region has 14 residues.

The J gene is TRBJ2-7, the V gene TRBV7-9; 7 bases line up with TRBD2. Unmatched junction bases numbered 2, after V lost 4 bases and J lost 2 bases. Germline CDR1 and CDR2: SEHNR and FQNEAQ (reference sequence). CDR3 length: 13 amino acids. The CDR3 is CASSWAGAYEQYF. CDR3 nucleotides: TGTGCCAGCAGCTGGGCGGGGGCCTACGAGCAGTACTTC. Based on the CDR3 plus reference TRBV7-9 and TRBJ2-7, the full variable domain is DTGVSQNPRHKITKRGQNVTFRCDPISEHNRLYWYRQTLGQGPEFLTYFQNEAQLEKSRLLSDRFSAERPKGSFSTLEIQRTEQGDSAMYLCASSWAGAYEQYFGPGTRLTVT.

This chain joins TRBV4-2 and TRBJ2-1, with 12 bases that match TRBD2. V was clipped by 3 bases and J by 7 bases; unmatched bases: 7. Germline V gives CDR1 LGHNA, CDR2 YNFKEQ. The length of the CDR3 is 16 residues. The CDR3 DNA follows: TGTGCCAGCAGCCAGCATACCGGGACTAGCGGGAATGAGCAGTTCTTC. Its protein is CASSQHTGTSGNEQFF.